The 5 T cell receptor beta chains below all came from one sample that was sequenced in a study of cytomegalovirus exposure and HLA in healthy donors. With 60 Vbeta and 13 Jbeta primers, the PCR was carried out. Assay: immunoSEQ multiplex PCR; the TCRdb copy retains only in-frame clones and omits some. Of more than 90,000 clones listed, approximately 80% were seen once; the top ten hold less than 0.95%. Sequencing was done on a sample of PBMCs. The receptors originated from a woman aged 60-70 years in good health and CMV-seronegative.

The chain links TRBV6-6 to TRBJ2-7, with D possibly TRBD2 on 6 matching bases. This CDR3 has 15 residues. V was trimmed by 3 bases and J by 3 bases, leaving 15 bases between them. Per the germline V gene, CDR1 is MNHNY and CDR2 is SVGAGI (reference sequence). CDR3 in amino acids: CASSYRRGRNYEQYF. DNA of the CDR3: TGTGCCAGCAGTTATAGGCGGGGCAGGAACTACGAGCAGTACTTC.

This clone was observed a handful of times. The chain couples TRBV4-3 to TRBJ2-3; D is unclear. V was shortened by 4 bases and J by 4 bases, with 12 bases between the two germline ends. The CDR3 sequence is 14 residues long. The germline V gene encodes CDR1 LGHNA and CDR2 YSLEER. CDR3 loop: CASSPLTGADTQYF. The CDR3 DNA sequence: TGCGCCAGCAGCCCACTTACGGGTGCAGATACGCAGTATTTT.

This chain joins TRBV28 and TRBJ1-1; D is perhaps TRBD1 (6 bases). The germline V and J ends were trimmed by 2 bases and 2 bases, with 9 bases remaining between them. The CDR3 runs to 14 residues. Germline loops: CDR1 MDHEN, CDR2 SYDVKM. This CDR3 is CASSLGGANTEAFF. Here the CDR3 DNA reads TGTGCCAGCAGTTTAGGGGGCGCCAACACTGAAGCTTTCTTT.

The chain combines TRBV2 with TRBJ1-5; TRBD1 matches at 7 bases. The CDR3 is made up of 15 amino acids. The germline V gene has CDR1 SNHLY and CDR2 FYNNEI. The J segment lost 3 bases and the V segment lost 4 bases, leaving 6 bases of the junction unmatched. The CDR3 sequence: CASSGLTGNNQPQHF. The CDR3, as DNA: TGTGCCAGCAGTGGGTTGACAGGGAACAATCAGCCCCAGCATTTT.

This chain uses TRBV4-3 with TRBJ2-3; 11 nucleotides match TRBD2. CDR1 and CDR2 from the germline V gene are LGHNA and YSLEER. The CDR3 loop spans 14 amino acids. V shed 6 bases, J shed 6 bases, and the junction held 5 bases outside the gene matches. The CDR3 protein is CASRALAGVDTQYF. The CDR3 DNA reads as TGCGCCAGCAGGGCACTAGCGGGAGTTGATACGCAGTATTTT.